The 18 T cell receptor beta chains in this list originate from one sample, sequenced in a study of vaccination effects on CD4 cells after COVID-19. No cognate antigen is known for these TCRs. Culturing for more than eight days preceded CD4+ T cell isolation. The participants, recipients of two vaccine doses, got either BNT162b2 or mRNA-1273. Sequenced by immunoSEQ multiplex PCR; TCRdb stores in-frame clones only, minus some. Of some 66,000 clones listed, 70% to 80% are singletons. Sequencing was performed on CD4+ T cells from PBMCs cultured without peptide, taken after COVID-19 vaccination. These receptors all come from a human donor who received a COVID-19 vaccine.

V usage is TRBV29-1 and J usage is TRBJ1-5; the D gene is possibly TRBD1 (5 bases). Germline CDR1 is SQVTM and CDR2 is ANQGSEA. V gave up 5 bases and J gave up 5 bases, with 13 bases separating them. The CDR3 totals 13 residues. Written as DNA, the CDR3 is TGCAGCGTTAAAAGGGACCCCGATCAGCCCCAGCATTTT. Protein sequence: CSVKRDPDQPQHF.

The chain has TRBV3-1 (or the pseudogene TRBV3-2) and TRBJ2-5; D unclear. CDR1 and CDR2 (germline): LGHDT, YNNKEL (reference sequence). The CDR3 covers 13 residues. With 9 bases removed from V and 2 bases from J, the gap between germline ends came to 13 bases. The CDR3 reads CASSPDGQETQYF. Here the CDR3 DNA reads TGTGCCAGTAGTCCGGACGGTCAAGAGACCCAGTACTTC.

On this clone itself: Other DNA sequences within the sample encode an identical CDR3. The CDR3 loop is CASSLENSPLHF. DNA of the CDR3: TGCGCCAGCAGCTTGGAGAATTCACCCCTCCACTTT. The chain has TRBV5-1 and TRBJ1-6; no definite D call. The CDR3 is made up of 12 amino acids. Germline V CDR1 and CDR2: SGHRS, YFSETQ. The ends were cut back, 0 bases at V and 7 bases at J, with 2 bases in the middle. The full variable domain, completed using reference TRBV5-1 and TRBJ1-6, is KAGVTQTPRYLIKTRGQQVTLSCSPISGHRSVSWYQQTPGQGLQFLFEYFSETQRNKGNFPGRFSGRQFSNSRSEMNVSTLELGDSALYLCASSLENSPLHFGNGTRLTVT.

The CDR3, as DNA: TGTGCCAGCGGCGTCGCTCCGGGGCTAAAAAACATTCAGTACTTC. It is translated as CASGVAPGLKNIQYF. This chain uses TRBV3-1 (or the pseudogene TRBV3-2) with TRBJ2-4, with D perhaps matching TRBD1 or TRBD2 (5 bases each). This CDR3 spans 15 amino acids. V was shortened by 8 bases and J by 4 bases, with 18 bases between the two germline ends. Per the germline V gene, CDR1 is LGHDT and CDR2 is YNNKEL (reference sequence).

J is TRBJ1-3 and V is TRBV9; TRBD1 agrees at 10 bases. Germline V lookup: CDR1 SGDLS, CDR2 YYNGEE. The CDR3 has 15 amino acids. The V and J ends lost 3 bases and 2 bases, in that order; junction bases with no gene match: 2. The CDR3, as DNA: TGTGCCAGCAGCGAAGGGACAGGGGCTGGAAACACCATATATTTT. It specifies CASSEGTGAGNTIYF.

The chain is built from TRBV27 and TRBJ2-2; either TRBD1 or TRBD2 may fit D (6 bases each). In germline, CDR1 is MNHEY, CDR2 SMNVEV (reference sequence). V lost 4 bases to trimming and J lost 4 bases, with 13 bases between them. The CDR3 has 15 amino acids. CDR3 protein: CASSSGGAGTGELFF. The CDR3 nucleotides are TGTGCCAGCAGTTCCGGGGGCGCGGGCACCGGGGAGCTGTTTTTT.

The genes are TRBV6-4 and TRBJ2-3, with a possible D match to TRBD2 (6 bases). Trimming left V 4 bases short and J 1 base short, with 12 bases between. CDR1 MRHNA and CDR2 SNTAGT come from the germline V gene. There are 15 residues in the CDR3. The CDR3 here is CASSVVGGGTDTQYF. The CDR3 DNA follows: TGTGCCAGCAGTGTTGTGGGGGGTGGCACAGATACGCAGTATTTT.

The J gene is TRBJ1-3, the V gene TRBV30; a weak D match, TRBD1 (5 bases). This CDR3 has 15 amino acids. The V end lost 2 bases, the J end lost 1 base, and 12 bases lay between the germline ends. Germline lookup yields CDR1 GTSNPN and CDR2 SVGIG (reference sequence). The CDR3 sequence is CAWSSHSGSGNTIYF. DNA of the CDR3: TGTGCCTGGAGTTCTCATTCAGGGTCTGGAAACACCATATATTTT.

The J gene is TRBJ1-4, the V gene TRBV5-4, with D hard to call. Trimming cost V 1 base and J 5 bases, with 0 bases left between them. This CDR3 has 11 residues. The germline V gene has CDR1 SGHNT and CDR2 YYREEE (reference sequence). Here the CDR3 reads CASSLNEKLFF. CDR3 in DNA: TGTGCCAGCAGCTTGAATGAAAAACTGTTTTTT.

The chain has TRBV19 and TRBJ1-1, with D possibly matching TRBD1 (6 bases). Per the germline V gene, CDR1 is LNHDA and CDR2 is SQIVND (reference sequence). The CDR3 consists of 15 residues. The V end lost 5 bases, the J end lost 0 bases, and 13 bases lay between the germline ends. In nucleotides, the CDR3 is TGTGCCAGTAGTCGTGGGGGCCTCATGAACACTGAAGCTTTCTTT. Its protein product is CASSRGGLMNTEAFF.

The chain links TRBV2 to TRBJ1-1; D might be TRBD1 (5 bases). The V end was cut by 4 bases, the J end by 6 bases, with 15 bases between. The CDR3 has 14 residues. CDR1 is SNHLY, CDR2 FYNNEI, per germline. CDR3 sequence (DNA): TGTGCCAGCAGTGGGGGTGGAGGAGGGGCTGAAGCTTTCTTT. Translating gives CASSGGGGGAEAFF.

The CDR3: CSGGDRPDWETQYF. DNA of the CDR3: TGCAGCGGAGGCGACAGGCCTGACTGGGAGACCCAGTACTTC. This chain uses TRBV29-1 with TRBJ2-5, with a possible D match to TRBD1 (6 bases). Germline CDR1 and CDR2: SQVTM and ANQGSEA. Trimming removed 7 bases at V and 5 bases at J, with 20 bases between. The length of the CDR3 is 14 residues.

The J gene is TRBJ2-3, the V gene TRBV18; D is unclear. V lost 3 bases, J lost 4 bases, and 11 bases lay in between. Germline V gene data show CDR1 as KGHSH and CDR2 as LQKENI. This CDR3 contains 14 residues. CDR3 sequence reads: CASSPNTIPDTQYF. The CDR3 DNA reads as TGTGCCAGCTCACCCAACACTATTCCAGATACGCAGTATTTT.

J is TRBJ2-3 and V is TRBV7-2, with TRBD1 matching 8 bases. Germline CDR1 SGHTA, CDR2 FQGNSA. The CDR3 is made up of 15 amino acids. V shed 4 bases and J 8 bases; nucleotides not matched to a gene: 11. This CDR3 is CASSSATGASGTQYF. The CDR3 DNA sequence: TGTGCCAGCAGCTCCGCGACAGGGGCATCGGGTACGCAGTATTTT. The full variable domain, in which reference TRBV7-2 and TRBJ2-3 provide the parts outside the CDR3, is GAGVSQSPSNKVTEKGKDVELRCDPISGHTALYWYRQSLGQGLEFLIYFQGNSAPDKSGLPSDRFSAERTGGSVSTLTIQRTQQEDSAVYLCASSSATGASGTQYFGPGTRLTVL.

CDR3 DNA sequence: TGTGCCAGCAGCTTGGGACAGCCAACTAATGAAAAACTGTTTTTT. This translates into CASSLGQPTNEKLFF. This chain links TRBV5-4 with TRBJ1-4; tentatively, D is TRBD1 (5 bases). Germline-derived CDR1 and CDR2 are SGHNT and YYREEE (reference sequence). The V end was cut by 0 bases, the J end by 0 bases, with 6 bases between. The CDR3 covers 15 residues.

V usage is TRBV30 and J usage is TRBJ1-3; D ambiguous. The V end was cut by 1 base, the J end by 8 bases, with 9 bases between. Germline CDR1 is GTSNPN and CDR2 is SVGIG (reference sequence). The length of the CDR3 is 12 residues. The CDR3 DNA follows: TGTGCCTGGAGTGCCGACACGGACACCATATATTTT. Amino acids: CAWSADTDTIYF. Combining the CDR3 with reference TRBV30 and TRBJ1-3 gives the whole variable domain SQTIHQWPATLVQPVGSPLSLECTVEGTSNPNLYWYRQAAGRGLQLLFYSVGIGQISSEVPQNLSASRPQDRQFILSSKKLLLSDSGFYLCAWSADTDTIYFGEGSWLTVV.

The rearrangement uses TRBV27 and TRBJ2-7; possibly TRBD1 or TRBD2 for D (5 bases each). V gave up 2 bases and J gave up 10 bases, with 15 bases separating them. Germline V gives CDR1 MNHEY, CDR2 SMNVEV (reference sequence). The CDR3 sequence is 13 residues long. In nucleotides, the CDR3 is TGTGCCAGCAGTTTAAGTCCGGGGCAGCGCCAGTACGTC. It codes for CASSLSPGQRQYV.

The genes are TRBV3-1 (or the pseudogene TRBV3-2) and TRBJ2-2; TRBD2 might be the D (7 bases). CDR1 and CDR2 (germline): LGHDT, YNNKEL (reference sequence). The CDR3 contains 16 residues. V was shortened by 6 bases and J by 0 bases, with 14 bases between the two germline ends. This CDR3 reads CASSLGGGSNTGELFF. The DNA of the CDR3 is TGTGCCAGCAGTCTAGGGGGGGGTTCGAACACCGGGGAGCTGTTTTTT.